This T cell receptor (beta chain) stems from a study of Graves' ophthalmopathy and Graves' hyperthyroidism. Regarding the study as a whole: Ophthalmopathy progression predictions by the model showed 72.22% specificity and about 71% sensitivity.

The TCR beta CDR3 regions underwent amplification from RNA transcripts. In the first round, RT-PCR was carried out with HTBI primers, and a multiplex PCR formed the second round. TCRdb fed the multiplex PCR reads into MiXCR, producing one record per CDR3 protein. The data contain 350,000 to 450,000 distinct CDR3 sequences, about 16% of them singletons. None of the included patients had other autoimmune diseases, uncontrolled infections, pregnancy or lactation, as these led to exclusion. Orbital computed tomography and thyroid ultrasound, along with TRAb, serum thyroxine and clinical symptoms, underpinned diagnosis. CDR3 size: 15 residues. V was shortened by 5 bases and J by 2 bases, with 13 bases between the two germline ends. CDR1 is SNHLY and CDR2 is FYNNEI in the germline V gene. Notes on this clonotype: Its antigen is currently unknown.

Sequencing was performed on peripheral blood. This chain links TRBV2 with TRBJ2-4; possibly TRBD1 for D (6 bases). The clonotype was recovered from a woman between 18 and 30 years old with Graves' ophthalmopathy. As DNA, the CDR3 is TGTGCCAGCAGTCACAGGGCTACGACCAAAAACATTCAGTACTTC. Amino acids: CASSHRATTKNIQYF.